This record covers a single TCR beta chain. Its antigen is not identified. The sample originates from a study of beta chain features in type 1 diabetes. V lost 2 bases and J 5 bases, leaving 9 bases between the germline ends. CDR3 length: 14 residues. Germline lookup yields CDR1 SGHTA and CDR2 FQGNSA. Study-level results: There was a moderate but significant shortening of TCRB CDR3s in all four CD4+ subsets of Type 1 diabetes patients.

One heparinised blood draw, averaging about 116 mL, came from each donor. Each population that was sorted was more than 95% pure. Isolated RNA was reverse transcribed in full, so expressed TCRB transcripts were sequenced. The assay was immunoSEQ multiplex PCR, and TCRdb's table has in-frame clones only and misses some. The table shows approximately 16,000 clones, with approximately 70% occurring only once. The sequenced sample consisted of stem cell memory CD4+ T cells from blood. The sequence was collected from a man aged 25-40 years with type 1 diabetes. The gene calls are TRBV7-2 and TRBJ2-2, with TRBD1 as a possible D gene (6 bases). The CDR3 region has the DNA TGTGCCAGCAGCTTACAGGGGTCGACCGGGGAGCTGTTTTTT. Protein sequence: CASSLQGSTGELFF.